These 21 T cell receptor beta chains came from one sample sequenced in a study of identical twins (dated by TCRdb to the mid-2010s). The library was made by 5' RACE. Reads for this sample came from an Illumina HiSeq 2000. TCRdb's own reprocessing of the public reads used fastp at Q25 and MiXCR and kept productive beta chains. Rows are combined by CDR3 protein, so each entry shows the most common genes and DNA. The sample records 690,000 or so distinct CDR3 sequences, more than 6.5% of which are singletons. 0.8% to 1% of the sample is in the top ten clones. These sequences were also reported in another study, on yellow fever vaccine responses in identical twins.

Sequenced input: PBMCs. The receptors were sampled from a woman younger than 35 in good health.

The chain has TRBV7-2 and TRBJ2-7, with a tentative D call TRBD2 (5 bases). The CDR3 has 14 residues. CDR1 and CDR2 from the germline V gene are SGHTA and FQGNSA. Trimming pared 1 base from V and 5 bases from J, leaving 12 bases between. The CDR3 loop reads CASSLVFGEDEQYF. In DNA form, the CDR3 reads TGTGCCAGCAGCTTAGTGTTCGGGGAAGACGAGCAGTACTTC. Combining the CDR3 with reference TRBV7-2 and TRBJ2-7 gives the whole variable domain GAGVSQSPSNKVTEKGKDVELRCDPISGHTALYWYRQSLGQGLEFLIYFQGNSAPDKSGLPSDRFSAERTGGSVSTLTIQRTQQEDSAVYLCASSLVFGEDEQYFGPGTRLTVT.

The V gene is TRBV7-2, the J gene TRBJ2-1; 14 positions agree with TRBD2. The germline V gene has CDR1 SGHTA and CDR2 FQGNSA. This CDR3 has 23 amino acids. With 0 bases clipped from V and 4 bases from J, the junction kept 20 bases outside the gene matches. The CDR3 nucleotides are TGTGCCAGCAGCTTAGCCCCGGGACAGGGAAGGACTAGCGGGGGGTCCTTTTACAATGAGCAGTTCTTC. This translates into CASSLAPGQGRTSGGSFYNEQFF.

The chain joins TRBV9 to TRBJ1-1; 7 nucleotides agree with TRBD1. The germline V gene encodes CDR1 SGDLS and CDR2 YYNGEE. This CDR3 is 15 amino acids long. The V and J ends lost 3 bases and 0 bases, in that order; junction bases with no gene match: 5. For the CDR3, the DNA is TGTGCCAGCAGCGGGATGACAGGGTTGAACACTGAAGCTTTCTTT. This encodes CASSGMTGLNTEAFF.

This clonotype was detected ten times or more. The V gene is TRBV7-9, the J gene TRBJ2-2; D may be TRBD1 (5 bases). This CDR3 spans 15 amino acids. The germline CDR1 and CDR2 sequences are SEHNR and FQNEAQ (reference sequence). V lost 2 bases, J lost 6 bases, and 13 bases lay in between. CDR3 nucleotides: TGTGCCAGCAGCTTATCTCCAGGGTTAGCCGGGGAGCTGTTTTTT. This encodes CASSLSPGLAGELFF.

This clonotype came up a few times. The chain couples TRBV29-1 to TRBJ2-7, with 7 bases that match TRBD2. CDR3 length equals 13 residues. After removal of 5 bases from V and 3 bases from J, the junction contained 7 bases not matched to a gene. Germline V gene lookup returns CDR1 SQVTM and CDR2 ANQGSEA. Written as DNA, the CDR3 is TGCAGCGTTCCAGGGAGGGCTTACTACGAGCAGTACTTC. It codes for CSVPGRAYYEQYF.

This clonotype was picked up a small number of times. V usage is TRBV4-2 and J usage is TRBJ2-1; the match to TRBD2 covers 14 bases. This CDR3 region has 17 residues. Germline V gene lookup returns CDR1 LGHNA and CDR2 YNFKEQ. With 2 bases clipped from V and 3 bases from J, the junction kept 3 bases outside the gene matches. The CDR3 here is CASSQRLAGGVYNEQFF. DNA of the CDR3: TGTGCCAGCAGCCAAAGACTAGCGGGGGGGGTCTACAATGAGCAGTTCTTC.

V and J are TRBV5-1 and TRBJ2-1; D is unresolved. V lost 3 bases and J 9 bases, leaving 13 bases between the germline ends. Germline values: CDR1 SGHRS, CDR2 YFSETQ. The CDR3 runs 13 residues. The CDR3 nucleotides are TGCGCCAGCAGCTCTCCGGGCTTTGGTGAGCAGTTCTTC. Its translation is CASSSPGFGEQFF.

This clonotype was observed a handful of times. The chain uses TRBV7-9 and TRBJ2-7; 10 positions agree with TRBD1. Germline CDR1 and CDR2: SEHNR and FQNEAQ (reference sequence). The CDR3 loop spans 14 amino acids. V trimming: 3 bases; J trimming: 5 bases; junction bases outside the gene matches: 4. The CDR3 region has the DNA TGTGCCAGCAGCTTCCGGGACAGGGGTAACGAGCAGTACTTC. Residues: CASSFRDRGNEQYF.

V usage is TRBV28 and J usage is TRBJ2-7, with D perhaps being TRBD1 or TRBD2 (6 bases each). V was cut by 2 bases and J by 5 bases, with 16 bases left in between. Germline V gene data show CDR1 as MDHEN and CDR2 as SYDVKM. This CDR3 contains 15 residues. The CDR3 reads CASSLRGVNHHEQYF. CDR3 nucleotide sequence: TGTGCCAGCAGTTTAAGGGGGGTTAATCATCACGAGCAGTACTTC.

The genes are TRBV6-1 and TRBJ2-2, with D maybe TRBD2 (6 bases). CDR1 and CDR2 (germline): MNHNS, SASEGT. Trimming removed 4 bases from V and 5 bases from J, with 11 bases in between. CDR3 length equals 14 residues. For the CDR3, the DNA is TGTGCCAGCAGTGTGCTGGGGGGTACCGGGGAGCTGTTTTTT. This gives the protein CASSVLGGTGELFF.

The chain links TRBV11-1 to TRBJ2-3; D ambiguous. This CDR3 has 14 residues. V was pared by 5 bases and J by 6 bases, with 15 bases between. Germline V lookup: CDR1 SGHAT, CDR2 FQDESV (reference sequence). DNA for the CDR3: TGTGCCAGCAGCGACGTAGGGCAAGTGGATACGCAGTATTTT. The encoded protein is CASSDVGQVDTQYF.

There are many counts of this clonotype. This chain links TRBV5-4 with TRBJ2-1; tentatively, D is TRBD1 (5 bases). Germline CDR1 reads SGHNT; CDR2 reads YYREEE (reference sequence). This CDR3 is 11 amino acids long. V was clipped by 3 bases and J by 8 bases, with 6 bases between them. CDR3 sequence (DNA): TGTGCCAGCAGCTCAGGGTATGAGCAGTTCTTC. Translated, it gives CASSSGYEQFF.

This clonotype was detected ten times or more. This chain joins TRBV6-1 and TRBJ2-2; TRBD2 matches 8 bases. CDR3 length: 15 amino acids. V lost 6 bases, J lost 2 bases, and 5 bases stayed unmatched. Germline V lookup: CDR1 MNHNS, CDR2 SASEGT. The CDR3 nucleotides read TGTGCCAGCAGGGTACTAGCGGCTAACACCGGGGAGCTGTTTTTT. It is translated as CASRVLAANTGELFF.

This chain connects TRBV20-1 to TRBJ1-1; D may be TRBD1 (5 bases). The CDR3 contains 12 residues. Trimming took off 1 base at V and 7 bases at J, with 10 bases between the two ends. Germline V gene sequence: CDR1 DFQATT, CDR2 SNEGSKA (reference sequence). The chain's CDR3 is CSARGEGFEAFF. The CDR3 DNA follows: TGCAGTGCTAGAGGGGAGGGGTTTGAAGCTTTCTTT.

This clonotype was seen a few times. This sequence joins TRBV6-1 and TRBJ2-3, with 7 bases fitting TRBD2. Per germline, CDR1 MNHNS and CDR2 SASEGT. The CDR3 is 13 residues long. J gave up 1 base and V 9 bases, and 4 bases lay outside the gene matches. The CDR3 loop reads CARSGTGTDTQYF. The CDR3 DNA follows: TGTGCCAGAAGCGGGACTGGCACAGATACGCAGTATTTT.

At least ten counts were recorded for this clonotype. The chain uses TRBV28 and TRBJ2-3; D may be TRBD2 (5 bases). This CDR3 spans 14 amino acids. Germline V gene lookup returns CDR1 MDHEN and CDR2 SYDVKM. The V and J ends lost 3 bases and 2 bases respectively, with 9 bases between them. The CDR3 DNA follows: TGTGCCAGCAGTTTTCGGGGAACCACAGATACGCAGTATTTT. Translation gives CASSFRGTTDTQYF.

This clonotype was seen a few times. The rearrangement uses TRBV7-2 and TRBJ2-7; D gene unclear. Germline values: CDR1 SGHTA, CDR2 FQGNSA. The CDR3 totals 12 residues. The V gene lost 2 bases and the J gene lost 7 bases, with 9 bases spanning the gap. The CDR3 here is CASSLTPLEQYF. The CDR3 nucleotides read TGTGCCAGCAGCTTAACCCCGTTGGAGCAGTACTTC. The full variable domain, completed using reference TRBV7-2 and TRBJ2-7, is GAGVSQSPSNKVTEKGKDVELRCDPISGHTALYWYRQSLGQGLEFLIYFQGNSAPDKSGLPSDRFSAERTGGSVSTLTIQRTQQEDSAVYLCASSLTPLEQYFGPGTRLTVT.

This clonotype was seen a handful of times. The CDR3 DNA is TGTGCCAGCAGTTTAGTGAGAGTCTCTCGAGGCACTGAAGCTTTCTTT. Protein product: CASSLVRVSRGTEAFF. The V gene is TRBV27, the J gene TRBJ1-1; no firm D call. CDR3 length equals 16 residues. Germline V gives CDR1 MNHEY, CDR2 SMNVEV (reference sequence). The V end was cut by 2 bases, the J end by 4 bases, with 17 bases between.

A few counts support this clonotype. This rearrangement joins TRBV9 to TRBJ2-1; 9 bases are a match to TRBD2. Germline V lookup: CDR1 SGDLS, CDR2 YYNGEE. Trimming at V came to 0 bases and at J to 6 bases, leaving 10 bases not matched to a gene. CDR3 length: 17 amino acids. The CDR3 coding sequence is TGTGCCAGCAGCGTAGTACGAAGCGGGGGGATTGGCAATGAGCAGTTCTTC. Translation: CASSVVRSGGIGNEQFF.

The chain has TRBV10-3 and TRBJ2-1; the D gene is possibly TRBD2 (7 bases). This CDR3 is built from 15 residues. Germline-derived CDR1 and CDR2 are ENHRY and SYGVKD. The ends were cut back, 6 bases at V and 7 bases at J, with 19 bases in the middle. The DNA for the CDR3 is TGTGCCATCAGCCGGGCCAGGGGAGGGTCGAATGAGCAGTTCTTC. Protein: CAISRARGGSNEQFF.

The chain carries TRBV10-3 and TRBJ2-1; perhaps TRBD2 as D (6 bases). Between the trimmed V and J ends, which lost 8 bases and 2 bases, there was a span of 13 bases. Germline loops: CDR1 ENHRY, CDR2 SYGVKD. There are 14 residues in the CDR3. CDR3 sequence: CAIQEGLTYNEQFF. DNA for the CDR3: TGTGCCATCCAGGAGGGCCTTACCTACAATGAGCAGTTCTTC.